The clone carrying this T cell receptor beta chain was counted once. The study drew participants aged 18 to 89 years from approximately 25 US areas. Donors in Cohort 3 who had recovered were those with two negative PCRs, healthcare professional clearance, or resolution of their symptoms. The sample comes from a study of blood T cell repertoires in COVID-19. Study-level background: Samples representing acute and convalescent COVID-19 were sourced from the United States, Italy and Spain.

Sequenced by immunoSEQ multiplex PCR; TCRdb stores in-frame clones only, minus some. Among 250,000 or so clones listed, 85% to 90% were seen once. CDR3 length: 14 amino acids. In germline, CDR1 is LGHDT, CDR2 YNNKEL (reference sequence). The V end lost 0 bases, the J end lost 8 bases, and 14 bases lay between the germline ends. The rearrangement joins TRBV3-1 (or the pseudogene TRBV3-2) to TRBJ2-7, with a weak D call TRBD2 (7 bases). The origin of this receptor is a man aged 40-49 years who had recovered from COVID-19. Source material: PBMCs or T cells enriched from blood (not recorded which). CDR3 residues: CASSQDGGGRKQYF. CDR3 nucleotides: TGTGCCAGCAGCCAAGATGGGGGGGGGCGCAAGCAGTACTTC.